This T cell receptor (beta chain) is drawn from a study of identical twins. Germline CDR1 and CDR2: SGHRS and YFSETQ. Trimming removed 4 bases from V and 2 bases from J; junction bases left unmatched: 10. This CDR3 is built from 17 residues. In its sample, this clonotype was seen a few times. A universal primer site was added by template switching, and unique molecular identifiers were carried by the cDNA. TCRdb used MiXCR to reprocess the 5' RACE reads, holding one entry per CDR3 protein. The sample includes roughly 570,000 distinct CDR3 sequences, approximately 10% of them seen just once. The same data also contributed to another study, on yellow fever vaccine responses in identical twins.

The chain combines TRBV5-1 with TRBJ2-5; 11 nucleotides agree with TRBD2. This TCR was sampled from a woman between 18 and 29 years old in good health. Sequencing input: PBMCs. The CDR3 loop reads CASSVASGGLPQETQYF. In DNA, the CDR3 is TGCGCCAGCAGCGTAGCTAGCGGGGGGCTGCCTCAAGAGACCCAGTACTTC.